This passage covers 17 T cell receptor beta chains from one sample sequenced in a study of blood T cell repertoires in COVID-19. Profiled with immunoSEQ multiplex PCR; TCRdb holds only in-frame clones, not every one. Among about 400,000 clones listed, more than 75% were seen once. Sequenced: PBMCs or T cells enriched from blood (not recorded which). Source of these receptors: a woman aged 45-59 years who had recovered from COVID-19.

This clone was detected only a few times. The chain carries TRBV6-5 and TRBJ1-6; 8 nucleotides align to TRBD1. In germline, CDR1 is MNHEY, CDR2 SVGAGI. The CDR3 sequence is 16 residues long. After removal of 2 bases from V and 7 bases from J, the junction contained 7 bases not matched to a gene. The DNA for the CDR3 is TGTGCCAGCAGTTACACGGGGACAGGCTCCAATTCACCCCTCCACTTT. Translation gives CASSYTGTGSNSPLHF.

This chain links TRBV5-4 with TRBJ1-6; TRBD1 is a possible D gene (6 bases). This CDR3 spans 12 amino acids. V was cut by 2 bases and J by 16 bases, with 13 bases left in between. Germline-derived CDR1 and CDR2 are SGHNT and YYREEE (reference sequence). DNA for the CDR3: TGTGCCAGCAGCTTTTTGGGGGCCCTACTCCACTTT. Its protein product is CASSFLGALLHF.

V usage is TRBV28 and J usage is TRBJ2-4, with a possible D match to TRBD2 (6 bases). V was cut by 6 bases and J by 0 bases, with 12 bases left in between. The CDR3 runs 15 residues. Germline values: CDR1 MDHEN, CDR2 SYDVKM. The CDR3 DNA is TGTGCCAGCAGCCCGGGGGAGGTAGCCAAAAACATTCAGTACTTC. Its translation: CASSPGEVAKNIQYF.

The rearrangement links TRBV12-3 or TRBV12-4 to TRBJ1-1; the match to TRBD1 covers 7 bases. The CDR3 has 12 residues. The ends lost 5 bases at V and 3 bases at J; junction bases unmatched: 0. CDR3 DNA: TGTGCCAGCAGTGACAGGGACACTGAAGCTTTCTTT. It specifies CASSDRDTEAFF.

The rearrangement joins TRBV28 to TRBJ2-6, with no clear D. The CDR3 has 13 residues. Germline V gives CDR1 MDHEN, CDR2 SYDVKM. The ends were cut back, 8 bases at V and 0 bases at J, with 5 bases in the middle. The CDR3 loop is CASLRSGANVLTF. CDR3 coding DNA: TGTGCCAGCCTGCGCTCTGGGGCCAACGTCCTGACTTTC.

V gene TRBV5-1 combines with J gene TRBJ2-2; 7 nucleotides line up with TRBD1. Germline assignment: CDR1 SGHRS and CDR2 YFSETQ. The junction had 7 bases not matched to a gene; V was cut back by 7 bases and J by 4 bases. The CDR3 covers 14 residues. In DNA, the CDR3 is TGCGCCAGCGGGCCGGGACAGACCACCGGGGAGCTGTTTTTT. Amino acid sequence: CASGPGQTTGELFF.

The rearrangement uses TRBV7-9 and TRBJ1-1; D gene unclear. This CDR3 contains 12 residues. Germline V gene lookup returns CDR1 SEHNR and CDR2 FQNEAQ (reference sequence). Between the trimmed V and J ends, which lost 3 bases and 11 bases, there was a span of 13 bases. CDR3 DNA sequence: TGTGCCAGCAGCTTTGGTACCAAGGAGGCTTTCTTT. It translates to CASSFGTKEAFF.

This clone showed up just a few times. The V and J genes are TRBV2 and TRBJ1-5; perhaps TRBD1 as D (5 bases). The CDR3 length is 15 residues. Germline CDR1 SNHLY, CDR2 FYNNEI. Trimming left V 2 bases short and J 6 bases short, with 14 bases between. This chain's CDR3 is CASSEPSGIAQPQHF. The DNA for the CDR3 is TGTGCCAGCAGTGAACCTTCAGGGATCGCTCAGCCCCAGCATTTT. The whole variable domain, remainder taken from reference TRBV2 and TRBJ1-5, is EPEVTQTPSHQVTQMGQEVILRCVPISNHLYFYWYRQILGQKVEFLVSFYNNEISEKSEIFDDQFSVERPDGSNFTLKIRSTKLEDSAMYFCASSEPSGIAQPQHFGDGTRLSIL.

In its sample, this clone was seen once. This chain links TRBV30 with TRBJ2-1; TRBD1 aligns across 9 bases. Germline assignment: CDR1 GTSNPN and CDR2 SVGIG (reference sequence). With V trimmed by 3 bases and J by 1 base, 4 bases remained unmatched. The CDR3 contains 15 residues. The CDR3 sequence: CAWRYGTGSYNEQFF. Written as DNA, the CDR3 is TGTGCCTGGAGGTACGGGACAGGGTCCTACAATGAGCAGTTCTTC.

There are a few counts of this clone. This rearrangement joins TRBV28 to TRBJ1-1; a possible D gene is TRBD1 (5 bases). Germline V gene data show CDR1 as MDHEN and CDR2 as SYDVKM. The CDR3 sequence is 11 residues long. Trimming removed 8 bases at V and 3 bases at J, with 7 bases between. The CDR3 DNA reads as TGTGCCAGCGGACACGACACTGAAGCTTTCTTT. Protein product: CASGHDTEAFF.

The CDR3 coding sequence is TGTGCTAGTGGTTTGAACCAGGGGGCGCCCGGCACCGGGGAGCTGTTTTTT. It specifies CASGLNQGAPGTGELFF. The rearrangement joins TRBV12-5 to TRBJ2-2; TRBD1 aligns across 8 bases. CDR1 and CDR2 from the germline V gene are LGHNT and FRNRAP. The CDR3 loop spans 17 amino acids. The junction had 9 bases not matched to a gene; V was cut back by 2 bases and J by 4 bases. The full variable domain, rest sourced from reference TRBV12-5 and TRBJ2-2, is DARVTQTPRHKVTEMGQEVTMRCQPILGHNTVFWYRQTMMQGLELLAYFRNRAPLDDSGMPKDRFSAEMPDATLATLKIQPSEPRDSAVYFCASGLNQGAPGTGELFFGEGSRLTVL.

CDR3: CASSQPMTGGNSPLHF. CDR3 in DNA: TGTGCCAGCAGCCAACCGATGACAGGCGGCAATTCACCCCTCCACTTT. J is TRBJ1-6 and V is TRBV3-1 (or the pseudogene TRBV3-2), with a possible D match to TRBD1 (6 bases). This CDR3 has 16 residues. The V gene's germline CDR1 is LGHDT and CDR2 YNNKEL (reference sequence). The V end lost 2 bases, the J end lost 7 bases, and 15 bases lay between the germline ends.

V is TRBV9 and J is TRBJ1-4, with 7 nucleotides matching TRBD1. Trimming took 4 bases from V and 7 from J; bases not matched to a gene: 10. CDR1 and CDR2 (germline): SGDLS, YYNGEE. This CDR3 comprises 15 residues. The CDR3 DNA reads TGTGCCAGCAGCTCCTCGGGACAGTCTTCTGAAAAACTGTTTTTT. It specifies CASSSSGQSSEKLFF.

V and J are TRBV27 and TRBJ2-7, with 8 bases aligning to TRBD1. The CDR3 totals 14 residues. With V trimmed by 5 bases and J by 3 bases, 6 bases remained unmatched. Germline loops: CDR1 MNHEY, CDR2 SMNVEV (reference sequence). This chain's CDR3 is CASSTTGVGYEQYF. The CDR3 DNA is TGTGCCAGCAGTACGACAGGGGTTGGCTACGAGCAGTACTTC.

This chain uses TRBV5-4 with TRBJ1-5; D might be TRBD1 (6 bases). CDR3 length: 14 residues. Germline V gene lookup returns CDR1 SGHNT and CDR2 YYREEE (reference sequence). V was clipped by 4 bases and J by 4 bases, with 12 bases between them. CDR3 in DNA: TGTGCCAGCAGCCTCGGGGGGGCTAATCAGCCCCAGCATTTT. It encodes CASSLGGANQPQHF.

The chain couples TRBV15 to TRBJ1-5; D is possibly TRBD1 (5 bases). CDR1 is LNHNV, CDR2 YYDKDF, per germline (reference sequence). The CDR3 runs to 16 residues. V shed 1 base and J shed 2 bases, with 12 bases lying between them. The CDR3 bases are TGTGCCACCAGCAGAGTAGGAGTAGGGGGCAATCAGCCCCAGCATTTT. This translates into CATSRVGVGGNQPQHF.

This chain links TRBV3-1 (or the pseudogene TRBV3-2) with TRBJ1-2; D is perhaps TRBD1 (6 bases). Germline loops: CDR1 LGHDT, CDR2 YNNKEL (reference sequence). The V and J ends lost 4 bases and 0 bases respectively, with 15 bases between them. CDR3 length: 16 residues. CDR3 loop: CASSRKIQGANYGYTF. The CDR3 nucleotides read TGTGCCAGCAGCCGAAAAATACAGGGAGCTAACTATGGCTACACCTTC.